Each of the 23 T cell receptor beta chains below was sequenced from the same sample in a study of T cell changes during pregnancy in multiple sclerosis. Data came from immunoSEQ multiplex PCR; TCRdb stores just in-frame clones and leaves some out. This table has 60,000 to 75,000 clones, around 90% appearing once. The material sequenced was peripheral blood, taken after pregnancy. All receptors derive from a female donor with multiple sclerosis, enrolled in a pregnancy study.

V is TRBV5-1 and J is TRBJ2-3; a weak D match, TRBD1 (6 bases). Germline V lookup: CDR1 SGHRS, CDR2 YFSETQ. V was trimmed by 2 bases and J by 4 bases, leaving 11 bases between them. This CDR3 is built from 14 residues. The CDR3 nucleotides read TGCGCCAGCAGCTTTAACAGGGTTCCAGATACGCAGTATTTT. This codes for CASSFNRVPDTQYF.

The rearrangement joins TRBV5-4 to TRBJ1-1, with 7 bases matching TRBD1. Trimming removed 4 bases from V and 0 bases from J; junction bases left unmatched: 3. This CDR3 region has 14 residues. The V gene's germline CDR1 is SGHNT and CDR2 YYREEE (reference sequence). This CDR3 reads CASSVGQLNTEAFF. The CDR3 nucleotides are TGTGCCAGCAGCGTGGGACAGTTGAACACTGAAGCTTTCTTT.

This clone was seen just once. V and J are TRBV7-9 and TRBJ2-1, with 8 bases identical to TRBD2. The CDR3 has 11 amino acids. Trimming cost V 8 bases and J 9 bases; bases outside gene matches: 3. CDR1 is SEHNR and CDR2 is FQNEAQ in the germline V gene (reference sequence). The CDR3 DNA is TGTGCCAGCTGCCGGGAGGGTGAGCAGTTCTTC. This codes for CASCREGEQFF.

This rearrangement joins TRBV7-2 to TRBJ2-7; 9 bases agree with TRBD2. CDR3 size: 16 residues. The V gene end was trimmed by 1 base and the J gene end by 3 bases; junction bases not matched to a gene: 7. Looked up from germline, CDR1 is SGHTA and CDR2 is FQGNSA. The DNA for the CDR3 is TGTGCCAGCAGCTTAGGACGCCTAGCGGGACTCTACGAGCAGTACTTC. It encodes CASSLGRLAGLYEQYF.

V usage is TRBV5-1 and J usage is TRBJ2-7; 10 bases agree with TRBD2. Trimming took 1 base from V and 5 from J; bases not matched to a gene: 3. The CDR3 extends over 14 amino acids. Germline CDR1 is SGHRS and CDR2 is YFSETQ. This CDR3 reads CASSLSGRAHEQYF. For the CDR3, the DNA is TGCGCCAGCAGCTTGAGCGGGAGGGCCCACGAGCAGTACTTC.

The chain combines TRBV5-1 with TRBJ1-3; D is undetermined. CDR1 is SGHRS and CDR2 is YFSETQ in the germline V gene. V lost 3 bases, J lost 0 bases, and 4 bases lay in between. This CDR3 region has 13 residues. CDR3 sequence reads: CASSSFSGNTIYF. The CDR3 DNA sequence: TGCGCCAGCAGCTCGTTCTCTGGAAACACCATATATTTT.

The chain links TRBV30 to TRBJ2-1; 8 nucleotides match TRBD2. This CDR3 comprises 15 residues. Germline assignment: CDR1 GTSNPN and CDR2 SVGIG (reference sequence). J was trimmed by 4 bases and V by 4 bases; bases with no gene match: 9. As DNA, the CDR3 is TGTGCCTGGACCCCTCTAGCGGGCAATTACAATGAGCAGTTCTTC. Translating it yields CAWTPLAGNYNEQFF.

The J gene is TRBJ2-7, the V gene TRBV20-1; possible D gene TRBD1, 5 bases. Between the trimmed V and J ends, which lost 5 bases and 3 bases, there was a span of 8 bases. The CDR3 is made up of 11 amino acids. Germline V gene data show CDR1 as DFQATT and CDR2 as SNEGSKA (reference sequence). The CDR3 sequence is CSAQRGYEQYF. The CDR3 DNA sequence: TGCAGTGCTCAAAGGGGCTACGAGCAGTACTTC.

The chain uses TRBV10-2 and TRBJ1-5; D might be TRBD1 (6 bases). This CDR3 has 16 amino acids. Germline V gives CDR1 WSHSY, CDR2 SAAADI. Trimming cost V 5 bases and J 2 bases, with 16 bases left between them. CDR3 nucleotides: TGCGCCAGCAGTCCCGGGACACCGGCGGGCAATCAGCCCCAGCATTTT. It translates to CASSPGTPAGNQPQHF.

The chain's CDR3 is CASSRGGTEAFF. CDR3 bases: TGTGCCAGCAGCCGAGGGGGCACTGAAGCTTTCTTT. The chain combines TRBV11-2 with TRBJ1-1; possible D gene TRBD1, 6 bases. Germline CDR1 is SGHAT and CDR2 is FQNNGV. The CDR3 contains 12 residues. The ends were cut back, 5 bases at V and 4 bases at J, with 8 bases in the middle.

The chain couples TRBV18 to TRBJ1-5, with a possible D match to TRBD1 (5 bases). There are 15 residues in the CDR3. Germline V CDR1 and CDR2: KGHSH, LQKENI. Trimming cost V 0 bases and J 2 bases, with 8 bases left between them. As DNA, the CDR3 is TGTGCCAGCTCACCACCGGGAGGGGGCAATCAGCCCCAGCATTTT. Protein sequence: CASSPPGGGNQPQHF.

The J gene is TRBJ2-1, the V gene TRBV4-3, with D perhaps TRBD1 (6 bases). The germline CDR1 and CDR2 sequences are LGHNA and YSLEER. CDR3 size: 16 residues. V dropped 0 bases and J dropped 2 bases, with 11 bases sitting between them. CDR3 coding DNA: TGCGCCAGCAGCCAAGATTTACAGGGTCCCTACAATGAGCAGTTCTTC. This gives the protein CASSQDLQGPYNEQFF.

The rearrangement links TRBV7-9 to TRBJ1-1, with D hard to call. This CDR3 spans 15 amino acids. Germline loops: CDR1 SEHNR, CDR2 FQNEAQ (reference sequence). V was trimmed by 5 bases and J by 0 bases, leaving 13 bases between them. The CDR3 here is CASSTDAQLNTEAFF. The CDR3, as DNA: TGTGCCAGCAGCACAGACGCCCAGTTGAACACTGAAGCTTTCTTT.

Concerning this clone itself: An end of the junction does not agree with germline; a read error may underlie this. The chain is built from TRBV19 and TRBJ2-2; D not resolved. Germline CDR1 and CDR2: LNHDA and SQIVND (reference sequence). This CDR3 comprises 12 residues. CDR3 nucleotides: TGTGCAAGTACGGCGCGGACCGGGGAGCTGTTTTTT. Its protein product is CASTARTGELFF. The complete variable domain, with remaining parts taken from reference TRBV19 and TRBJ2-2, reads DGGITQSPKYLFRKEGQNVTLSCEQNLNHDAMYWYRQDPGQGLRLIYYSQIVNDFQKGDIAEGYSVSREKKESFPLTVTSAQKNPTAFYLCASTARTGELFFGEGSRLTVL.

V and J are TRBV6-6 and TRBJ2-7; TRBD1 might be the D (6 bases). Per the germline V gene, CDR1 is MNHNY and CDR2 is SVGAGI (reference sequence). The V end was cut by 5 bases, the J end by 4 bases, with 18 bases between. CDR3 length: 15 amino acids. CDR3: CASSTSAGGQYEQYF. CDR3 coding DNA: TGTGCCAGCAGTACCTCAGCTGGGGGCCAATACGAGCAGTACTTC.

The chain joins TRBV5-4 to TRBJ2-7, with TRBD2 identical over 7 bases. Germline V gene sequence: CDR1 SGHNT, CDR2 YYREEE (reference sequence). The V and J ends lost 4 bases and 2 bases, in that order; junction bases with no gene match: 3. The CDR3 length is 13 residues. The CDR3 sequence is CASSIGLAYEQYF. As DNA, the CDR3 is TGTGCCAGCAGCATTGGACTAGCCTACGAGCAGTACTTC. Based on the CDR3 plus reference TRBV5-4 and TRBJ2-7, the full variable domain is ETGVTQSPTHLIKTRGQQVTLRCSSQSGHNTVSWYQQALGQGPQFIFQYYREEENGRGNFPPRFSGLQFPNYSSELNVNALELDDSALYLCASSIGLAYEQYFGPGTRLTVT.

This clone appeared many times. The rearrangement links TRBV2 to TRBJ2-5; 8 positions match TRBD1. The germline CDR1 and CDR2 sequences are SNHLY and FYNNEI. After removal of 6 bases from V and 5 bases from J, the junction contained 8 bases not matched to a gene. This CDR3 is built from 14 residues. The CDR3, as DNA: TGTGCCAGCAGCCTTGGACAGGGCGTGGAGACCCAGTACTTC. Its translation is CASSLGQGVETQYF.

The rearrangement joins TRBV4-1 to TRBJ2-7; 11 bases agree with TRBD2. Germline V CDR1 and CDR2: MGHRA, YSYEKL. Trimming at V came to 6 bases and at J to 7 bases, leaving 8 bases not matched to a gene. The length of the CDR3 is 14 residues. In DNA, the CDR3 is TGCGCCAGCAGGAATGTAGCGGGAGGGCTTGAGCAGTACTTC. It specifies CASRNVAGGLEQYF.

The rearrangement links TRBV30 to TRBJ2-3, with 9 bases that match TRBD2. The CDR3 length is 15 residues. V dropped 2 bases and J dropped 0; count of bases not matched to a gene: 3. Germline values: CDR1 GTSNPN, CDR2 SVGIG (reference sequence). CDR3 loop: CAWSRLADSTDTQYF. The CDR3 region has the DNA TGTGCCTGGAGTAGACTAGCGGATAGCACAGATACGCAGTATTTT.

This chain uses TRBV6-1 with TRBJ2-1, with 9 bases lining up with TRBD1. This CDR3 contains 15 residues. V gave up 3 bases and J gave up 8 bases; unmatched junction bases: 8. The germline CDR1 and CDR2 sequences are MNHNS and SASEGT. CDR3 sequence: CASSERDRVVDEQFF. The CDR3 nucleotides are TGTGCCAGCAGTGAGAGGGACAGGGTTGTCGATGAGCAGTTCTTC.

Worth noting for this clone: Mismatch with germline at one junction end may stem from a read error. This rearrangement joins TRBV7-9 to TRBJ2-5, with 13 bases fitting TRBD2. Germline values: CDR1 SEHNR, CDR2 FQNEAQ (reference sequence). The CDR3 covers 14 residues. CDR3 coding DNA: TGTGCCAGCAGCTCAGGACTAGCGGGAGAGGCCCAGTACTTC. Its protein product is CASSSGLAGEAQYF.

CDR3 coding DNA: TGCGCCAGCAGCCAAGATAGGCAGGGAAGGGAGGGAGGCTACACCTTC. This encodes CASSQDRQGREGGYTF. The chain is built from TRBV4-1 and TRBJ1-2; tentative D call: TRBD1 (5 bases). Germline CDR1 MGHRA, CDR2 YSYEKL. Trimming removed 0 bases from V and 8 bases from J, with 19 bases in between. The CDR3 contains 16 residues.

As DNA, the CDR3 is TGTGCCAGCAGCTTTAGCGGCCAAGAGACCCAGTACTTC. Encoded protein: CASSFSGQETQYF. The rearrangement links TRBV7-2 to TRBJ2-5; perhaps TRBD2 as D (6 bases). Germline assignment: CDR1 SGHTA and CDR2 FQGNSA. V lost 3 bases and J lost 1, with 6 bases in between. The CDR3 length is 13 residues.